This TCR beta chain came from a study of T cells in narcolepsy. Overall study: Healthy controls were enrolled alongside patients with narcolepsy type 1 or type 2. Overall study results and limits: HCRT-specific and TRIB2-specific autoreactive clonotypes appeared among same-patient CSF and blood CD4+ clonotypes. In some patient and control memory CD4+ samples, autoreactive clones were absent.

TCRdb keeps only in-frame clones here, not all; method: immunoSEQ multiplex PCR. The table includes 25,000 to 35,000 clones, roughly 82% detected once. Comments on this clone: No antigen is known for it.

This CDR3 spans 16 amino acids. The ends were cut back, 4 bases at V and 2 bases at J, with 18 bases in the middle. The germline CDR1 and CDR2 sequences are MNHNS and SASEGT. The sample comprised CD45RA- memory CD4+ T cells from PBMCs. This TCR was sampled from a human donor with narcolepsy. J is TRBJ2-7 and V is TRBV6-1; D may be TRBD2 (5 bases). The CDR3 DNA is TGTGCCAGCAGTGCCGTTCCAGACTACACAGCCTACGAGCAGTACTTC. Translation: CASSAVPDYTAYEQYF.